The sequence of this TCR beta chain was determined in a study of blood T cells in healthy people across ages. General study points: The donors' CMV status was not determined, possibly confounding changes in expanded clonotypes.

Comments on this clonotype: The antigen remains unidentified. A junction boundary mismatches the germline segment, possibly from a read error.

Donors ranged from roughly 6 to 100 years old and were healthy Caucasians in Russia. A second PCR of roughly 6 to 12 cycles used a sample-barcoded 5' primer and a J-beta primer mix. TCRdb re-called the 5' RACE reads with MiXCR, one entry per CDR3 protein. The sample shows some 1.1 million distinct CDR3 sequences, around two fifths of them seen only once. The CDR3 is made up of 15 amino acids. Germline V CDR1 and CDR2: SGHDT, YYEEEE. The chain couples TRBV5-6 to TRBJ2-5; 8 bases map to TRBD1. The receptor comes from a man aged 18-30 years in good health. Sequenced sample: blood. CDR3 bases: TGTGCCAGCAGCTTGGTGGGACAGGTTCAAGAGGCCCAGTACTTC. Protein: CASSLVGQVQEAQYF.